The 30 T cell receptor beta chains below all came from one sample that was sequenced in a study of cytomegalovirus exposure and HLA in healthy donors. It was with 60 Vbeta and 13 Jbeta primers that the PCR ran. The repertoire was sequenced with immunoSEQ multiplex PCR; TCRdb's copy has only in-frame clones and lacks some. The table has roughly 200,000 clones, approximately 86% seen once. Sample: PBMCs. These receptor sequences come from a woman aged 25 to 45 in good health and CMV-seronegative.

The chain employs TRBV27 and TRBJ2-7, with 7 nucleotides matching TRBD2. Germline-derived CDR1 and CDR2 are MNHEY and SMNVEV (reference sequence). J lost 4 bases, V lost 1 base, and 7 bases had no gene match. The CDR3 loop spans 15 amino acids. This CDR3 reads CASSLWGGSGYEQYF. CDR3 coding DNA: TGTGCCAGCAGTTTATGGGGGGGGTCGGGATACGAGCAGTACTTC.

The DNA for the CDR3 is TGTGCCAGCAGATACGACAGGGTTCGAGATACGCAGTATTTT. Its protein is CASRYDRVRDTQYF. The rearrangement uses TRBV2 and TRBJ2-3; 7 nucleotides agree with TRBD1. The CDR3 covers 14 residues. J lost 5 bases, V lost 6 bases, and 8 bases had no gene match. Germline-derived CDR1 and CDR2 are SNHLY and FYNNEI.

The chain recombines TRBV28 with TRBJ2-2; TRBD2 might be the D (7 bases). Germline V lookup: CDR1 MDHEN, CDR2 SYDVKM. V was cut by 7 bases and J by 6 bases, with 18 bases left in between. This CDR3 spans 15 amino acids. The CDR3 coding sequence is TGTGCCAGCACCGAGAGACGGGGGGCGGCCGGGGAGCTGTTTTTT. Residues: CASTERRGAAGELFF. Full variable domain (rest looked up from reference TRBV28 and TRBJ2-2): DVKVTQSSRYLVKRTGEKVFLECVQDMDHENMFWYRQDPGLGLRLIYFSYDVKMKEKGDIPEGYSVSREKKERFSLILESASTNQTSMYLCASTERRGAAGELFFGEGSRLTVL.

The CDR3 sequence: CASTPRFEQFF. Written as DNA, the CDR3 is TGTGCCAGCACCCCGAGGTTTGAGCAGTTCTTC. V and J are TRBV7-9 and TRBJ2-1; D gene unclear. The V gene lost 7 bases and the J gene lost 9 bases, with 10 bases spanning the gap. Per the germline V gene, CDR1 is SEHNR and CDR2 is FQNEAQ (reference sequence). CDR3 length equals 11 residues.

Notes on this clone: This specimen includes other DNA sequences encoding the same CDR3. The V call is TRBV5-1, the J call TRBJ2-2; weak D call: TRBD1 (5 bases). The CDR3 is 15 residues long. V was clipped by 0 bases and J by 1 base, with 7 bases between them. Germline V CDR1 and CDR2: SGHRS, YFSETQ. This CDR3 is CASSLGTRNTGELFF. Here the CDR3 DNA reads TGCGCCAGCAGCTTGGGGACAAGGAACACCGGGGAGCTGTTTTTT.

In this sample, this clone turned up a few times. This rearrangement joins TRBV6-5 to TRBJ1-3; no clear D. The CDR3 is made up of 15 amino acids. Per germline, CDR1 MNHEY and CDR2 SVGAGI. Trimming pared 6 bases from V and 4 bases from J, leaving 16 bases between. The CDR3 here is CASSLSGISGNTIYF. The CDR3 DNA reads TGTGCCAGCAGCCTTTCGGGGATTTCAGGAAACACCATATATTTT.

As for this clone: An end of the junction differs from the germline gene, which may be a read error. The chain carries TRBV5-1 and TRBJ1-4, with 10 bases matching TRBD1. Germline assignment: CDR1 SGHRS and CDR2 YFSETQ. The CDR3 sequence is 14 residues long. The CDR3 nucleotides read TGCGCCGGCAGCGACCGGGACAGGGGAGAAAAACTGTTTTTT. It yields the protein CAGSDRDRGEKLFF.

The chain uses TRBV15 and TRBJ2-1, with 11 bases aligning to TRBD2. J gave up 3 bases and V 3 bases, and 7 bases lay outside the gene matches. This CDR3 is built from 17 residues. Germline CDR1 LNHNV, CDR2 YYDKDF (reference sequence). The CDR3 protein is CATSRESGTSGYNEQFF. The CDR3 DNA reads as TGTGCCACCAGCAGGGAATCCGGGACTAGCGGCTACAATGAGCAGTTCTTC.

V is TRBV28 and J is TRBJ2-4; perhaps TRBD2 as D (6 bases). The V gene lost 6 bases and the J gene lost 6 bases, with 12 bases spanning the gap. This CDR3 contains 13 residues. Looked up from germline, CDR1 is MDHEN and CDR2 is SYDVKM. The DNA of the CDR3 is TGTGCCAGCAGGGAGGACGGGGGAAACATTCAGTACTTC. This translates into CASREDGGNIQYF.

The chain has TRBV27 and TRBJ2-7, with TRBD2 as a possible D gene (5 bases). The CDR3 runs 12 residues. Germline CDR1 is MNHEY and CDR2 is SMNVEV (reference sequence). With 3 bases removed from V and 5 bases from J, the gap between germline ends came to 8 bases. The CDR3 DNA reads TGTGCCAGCAGTTTCCCGGGGAACGAGCAGTACTTC. Amino acid sequence: CASSFPGNEQYF.

This clone has more than one count but fewer than ten. The genes are TRBV6-5 and TRBJ1-1; D remains ambiguous. Germline V gene data show CDR1 as MNHEY and CDR2 as SVGAGI. This CDR3 is built from 13 residues. Trimming took 6 bases from V and 2 from J, leaving 10 bases between them. The CDR3 DNA follows: TGTGCCAGCAGCAAGCTAAAAAACACTGAAGCTTTCTTT. Residues: CASSKLKNTEAFF.

This clone was observed once. V usage is TRBV4-1 and J usage is TRBJ2-5, with D possibly matching TRBD2 (5 bases). The length of the CDR3 is 14 residues. Germline CDR1 and CDR2: MGHRA and YSYEKL. The ends were cut back, 4 bases at V and 5 bases at J, with 14 bases in the middle. This CDR3 reads CASSPEVGWETQYF. The CDR3 nucleotides are TGCGCCAGCAGCCCGGAGGTCGGATGGGAGACCCAGTACTTC.

This clone was recorded a few times. This chain uses TRBV28 with TRBJ1-2, with 11 positions matching TRBD1. The CDR3 is 14 residues long. The germline gives CDR1 MDHEN, CDR2 SYDVKM. The junction had 6 bases not matched to a gene; V was cut back by 5 bases and J by 7 bases. CDR3 in amino acids: CASSVDRGLRGYTF. The CDR3 coding sequence is TGTGCCAGCAGTGTGGACAGGGGGCTTCGTGGCTACACCTTC.

About this clone itself: At one end the junction does not follow the germline gene, possibly because of a read error. This chain links TRBV7-9 with TRBJ1-3; 10 bases are shared with TRBD1. Looked up from germline, CDR1 is SEHNR and CDR2 is FQNEAQ (reference sequence). This CDR3 has 15 amino acids. The CDR3, as DNA: TGTTCCAGCAGCCCGGGACAGGGGTCCGGAAACACCATATATTTT. Its translation is CSSSPGQGSGNTIYF. Combining the CDR3 with reference TRBV7-9 and TRBJ1-3 gives the whole variable domain DTGVSQNPRHKITKRGQNVTFRCDPISEHNRLYWYRQTLGQGPEFLTYFQNEAQLEKSRLLSDRFSAERPKGSFSTLEIQRTEQGDSAMYLCSSSPGQGSGNTIYFGEGSWLTVV.

The chain couples TRBV4-1 to TRBJ1-5; D gene ambiguous. The ends were cut back, 5 bases at V and 0 bases at J, with 8 bases in the middle. The CDR3 runs 14 residues. Germline V gene sequence: CDR1 MGHRA, CDR2 YSYEKL. The CDR3 region has the DNA TGCGCCAGCAGCGTTGACAATAGCAATCAGCCCCAGCATTTT. Translating it yields CASSVDNSNQPQHF.

The V gene is TRBV5-1, the J gene TRBJ2-2; 7 bases align to TRBD1. The CDR3 runs 15 residues. Germline lookup yields CDR1 SGHRS and CDR2 YFSETQ. Trimming took 4 bases from V and 0 from J; bases not matched to a gene: 3. The CDR3 region is CASSTGVANTGELFF. Here the CDR3 DNA reads TGCGCCAGCAGCACAGGGGTGGCGAACACCGGGGAGCTGTTTTTT. The entire variable domain, with the rest obtained from reference TRBV5-1 and TRBJ2-2, is as follows: KAGVTQTPRYLIKTRGQQVTLSCSPISGHRSVSWYQQTPGQGLQFLFEYFSETQRNKGNFPGRFSGRQFSNSRSEMNVSTLELGDSALYLCASSTGVANTGELFFGEGSRLTVL.

The chain couples TRBV6-1 to TRBJ2-7, with 8 bases that match TRBD2. Germline loops: CDR1 MNHNS, CDR2 SASEGT. The CDR3 sequence is 18 residues long. With 4 bases clipped from V and 6 bases from J, the junction kept 20 bases outside the gene matches. CDR3 bases: TGTGCCAGCAGTGCATTCCCCCCTTTTGGAAGCGGGAGCAGCGAGCAGTACTTC. Encoded protein: CASSAFPPFGSGSSEQYF.

The V call is TRBV27, the J call TRBJ2-7; 7 bases map to TRBD1. Germline V gives CDR1 MNHEY, CDR2 SMNVEV (reference sequence). V lost 7 bases and J lost 2; bases outside the gene matches: 5. The CDR3 has 13 residues. CDR3 amino acids: CASKRGQTYEQYF. CDR3 nucleotides: TGTGCCAGCAAACGGGGACAGACCTACGAGCAGTACTTC.

The chain uses TRBV5-4 and TRBJ2-7; 10 bases fit TRBD1. CDR3 length: 15 amino acids. J was trimmed by 6 bases and V by 3 bases; bases with no gene match: 9. CDR1 SGHNT and CDR2 YYREEE come from the germline V gene (reference sequence). CDR3 sequence: CASSYPGQGTVEQYF. CDR3 in DNA: TGTGCCAGCAGCTACCCGGGACAGGGGACGGTCGAGCAGTACTTC.

This chain joins TRBV27 and TRBJ2-3; D is unresolved. The germline V gene has CDR1 MNHEY and CDR2 SMNVEV (reference sequence). The CDR3 is 15 amino acids. The V gene lost 3 bases and the J gene lost 1 base, with 11 bases spanning the gap. As DNA, the CDR3 is TGTGCCAGCAGTTTTGGGCGACGAGGCACAGATACGCAGTATTTT. Residues: CASSFGRRGTDTQYF.

The rearrangement uses TRBV28 and TRBJ2-5; the match to TRBD1 covers 10 bases. This CDR3 contains 15 residues. Trimming removed 6 bases from V and 0 bases from J; junction bases left unmatched: 4. CDR1 and CDR2 from the germline V gene are MDHEN and SYDVKM. CDR3 sequence reads: CASSRQGAHQETQYF. The CDR3 DNA is TGTGCCAGCAGCCGACAGGGGGCGCACCAAGAGACCCAGTACTTC. Combining the CDR3 with reference TRBV28 and TRBJ2-5 gives the whole variable domain DVKVTQSSRYLVKRTGEKVFLECVQDMDHENMFWYRQDPGLGLRLIYFSYDVKMKEKGDIPEGYSVSREKKERFSLILESASTNQTSMYLCASSRQGAHQETQYFGPGTRLLVL.

The chain combines TRBV9 with TRBJ2-1; 7 bases are shared with TRBD1. The V gene's germline CDR1 is SGDLS and CDR2 YYNGEE. The junction had 6 bases not matched to a gene; V was cut back by 3 bases and J by 0 bases. This CDR3 region has 16 residues. The CDR3 DNA sequence: TGTGCCAGCAGCGCAAACTGGGACAGCTCCTACAATGAGCAGTTCTTC. It translates to CASSANWDSSYNEQFF.

J is TRBJ2-5 and V is TRBV27; the match to TRBD1 covers 12 bases. Germline CDR1 and CDR2: MNHEY and SMNVEV (reference sequence). Losses at the gene ends were 6 bases for V and 4 bases for J; bases not matched to a gene: 9. The CDR3 length is 16 residues. The CDR3: CASRDLGQGAGETQYF. The CDR3, as DNA: TGTGCCAGCAGGGACCTGGGACAGGGGGCTGGAGAGACCCAGTACTTC.

This chain uses TRBV10-3 with TRBJ2-1, with TRBD2 matching 8 bases. The germline CDR1 and CDR2 sequences are ENHRY and SYGVKD. V was clipped by 10 bases and J by 5 bases; unmatched bases: 13. CDR3 length: 15 residues. The chain's CDR3 is CATRAGTRLNNEQFF. CDR3 sequence (DNA): TGTGCCACCAGGGCCGGGACTAGACTAAACAATGAGCAGTTCTTC.

The chain employs TRBV27 and TRBJ2-3, with TRBD2 matching 7 bases. J lost 3 bases, V lost 3 bases, and 6 bases had no gene match. CDR3 length: 15 residues. Germline-derived CDR1 and CDR2 are MNHEY and SMNVEV (reference sequence). The CDR3 DNA sequence: TGTGCCAGCAGTTTCAGCGGGACTATAACAGATACGCAGTATTTT. It is translated as CASSFSGTITDTQYF.

On this clone itself: This specimen includes other DNA sequences encoding the same CDR3. V usage is TRBV20-1 and J usage is TRBJ2-5; D is unclear. In germline, CDR1 is DFQATT, CDR2 SNEGSKA (reference sequence). Deletions cut 6 bases from V and 5 bases from J, with 7 bases between. The CDR3 covers 10 residues. Here the CDR3 DNA reads TGCAGTGCCCCTCGGGAGACCCAGTACTTC. Translation gives CSAPRETQYF.

The rearrangement links TRBV6-5 to TRBJ2-1; the match to TRBD1 covers 10 bases. CDR3 length: 16 residues. J gave up 1 base and V 4 bases, and 4 bases lay outside the gene matches. Germline CDR1 reads MNHEY; CDR2 reads SVGAGI. The CDR3 sequence is CASSLDRGNSYNEQFF. CDR3 in DNA: TGTGCCAGCAGTTTGGACAGGGGGAATTCCTACAATGAGCAGTTCTTC.

This CDR3 is CSVTPAVPYNEQFF. CDR3 DNA: TGCAGCGTGACCCCAGCGGTCCCCTACAATGAGCAGTTCTTC. This rearrangement joins TRBV29-1 to TRBJ2-1, with D maybe TRBD2 (5 bases). V shed 6 bases and J shed 2 bases, with 14 bases lying between them. The CDR3 consists of 14 residues. Germline V lookup: CDR1 SQVTM, CDR2 ANQGSEA.

The chain combines TRBV25-1 with TRBJ2-1, with 8 bases fitting TRBD2. Trimming took 4 bases from V and 1 from J; bases not matched to a gene: 9. CDR3 length: 17 residues. The germline gives CDR1 MGHDK, CDR2 SYGVNS. CDR3 sequence (DNA): TGTGCCAGCAGTGCTTCGGTGGGGACTAGGTCCTACAATGAGCAGTTCTTC. It yields the protein CASSASVGTRSYNEQFF.

The chain uses TRBV10-2 and TRBJ1-1; TRBD1 might be the D (5 bases). V shed 3 bases and J shed 4 bases, with 18 bases lying between them. The CDR3 runs 16 residues. CDR1 is WSHSY, CDR2 SAAADI, per germline. The CDR3 sequence: CASSDPHRQGGTEAFF. The CDR3, as DNA: TGCGCCAGCAGTGACCCACACCGGCAGGGTGGCACTGAAGCTTTCTTT.